The following is a T cell receptor (beta chain) sequence with its context. Its antigen specificity is not known. There are no base qualities to consult, and no much larger clone falls within one base. The immunoSEQ Assay, a bias-controlled multiplex PCR, was used to amplify TCRbeta CDR3 regions from genomic DNA. As for the original processing: Nucleated cell counts per sample were estimated from amplification of reference gene primers within the assay. To quantify the absolute abundance of each unique TCRbeta CDR3 rearrangement, sequence reads were collapsed and filtered. For each sample, productive Simpson clonality was calculated by taking the square root of Simpson's diversity index across productive rearrangements. TCRdb took this table from immuneACCESS and kept in-frame rearrangements with V and J called. Such tables lack part of the clones; where checked against another copy, unresolved V genes explain under half of the gap, and the rest is unexplained. V and J calls and clone size are given by that table; D and trimming were obtained from the DNA. The sample contains tens of thousands of clones, 91% of them found a single time. The ten largest clonotypes hold 5.4% of the sample.

Whole blood was collected in K2EDTA tubes by collaborating institutions according to the institutions' own protocols. Collaborator samples were shipped for TCRbeta analysis as frozen whole blood, isolated PBMCs, or DNA extracted from either sample type. The sample comes from a study of blood T cell repertoires in COVID-19 (dated by TCRdb to about 2020). The study in broad terms: Collaborator samples came from the United States, Italy and Spain and covered acute and convalescent phases of COVID-19. The prospective study material was composed of cDNA or gDNA derived from T cells, B-cell-depleted T cells, or PBMCs. Deeply sampled blood TCRbeta repertoires from subjects exposed to, actively infected with, or recovered from COVID-19 were included in the dataset. The repertoires were released in a freely available public database intended as a resource for research on the immune response to SARS-CoV-2. Samples were obtained from the ongoing ImmuneRACE study (first 160 participants) and from about 1,300 subjects provided by 6 global collaborators. The sample metadata nearly always contained a de-identified subject ID, COVID-19 status, age in years and sex. HLA class I and class II types, where available, came from metadata supplied by the sample provider rather than from assay-based typing.

Beyond this particular receptor, the publication reports: How much clinical and demographic metadata was included differed by source and by participant, and the metadata was provided uncurated.

V and J are trimmed by 10 bases and 7 bases, and the gene matches miss 11 bases of the junction. Spanning cysteine to phenylalanine, the CDR3 consists of 13 amino acids. The retained sequence is limited to the CDR3, 39 bases, with the frame set at the first base. The germline V gene (reference sequence) gives CDR1 as LNHDA and CDR2 as SQIVND. This chain joins TRBV19 to TRBJ1-1, with TRBD1 identical over 8 junction bases. This TCR came from a human donor in a cohort sampled during active COVID-19. Sample: peripheral blood. In nucleotides, the sequence is TGTGCCACTGATGCCCGGACAGGGAATGAAGCTTTCTTT. Its protein reads: CATDARTGNEAFF.